These T cell receptor beta chains were read from a single sample in a study of cytomegalovirus exposure and HLA in healthy donors. Method: immunoSEQ multiplex PCR; TCRdb's copy keeps in-frame clones and lacks some. The profile covers 140,000 to 150,000 clones, with around four fifths appearing a single time and 3% to 3.5% taken by the ten largest. The sequenced sample consisted of PBMCs. The receptors here all came from a male donor in good health and CMV-seronegative. The CDR3 runs from the conserved cysteine through the conserved F or W. A D gene is named only where the DNA matches it firmly. The size of a clone is reported for some rows only, either as once, few or many, or as a class for expanded clones.

clone_size j_call v_call cdr3_length d_call cdr3_nt cdr3_aa
- TRBJ2-1 TRBV28 17 TRBD2 TGTGCCAGCCTACCGGTTGCCTCCGGGACTAGCGGGAGAGAGCAGTTCTTC CASLPVASGTSGREQFF
- TRBJ2-5 TRBV5-5 16 - TGTGCCAGCAGCTTGGCCGGTGCGGGCTTCCAAGAGACCCAGTACTTC CASSLAGAGFQETQYF
- TRBJ2-1 TRBV7-9 15 - TGTGCCAGCAGCTTAGCGGAGGGCCCCCGAAATGAGCAGTTCTTC CASSLAEGPRNEQFF
- TRBJ2-7 TRBV27 13 - TGTGCCAGCAGCCCTGGACTGAAGTACGAGCAGTACTTC CASSPGLKYEQYF
- TRBJ1-2 TRBV28 16 TRBD1 TGTGCCAGCAGTTTTGCAATGGGACAGAGTAACTATGGCTACACCTTC CASSFAMGQSNYGYTF
- TRBJ2-1 TRBV6-4 16 TRBD2 TGTGCCAGCAGTGACTCTGGCGGGAGTAGCGGCGGTGAGCAGTTCTTC CASSDSGGSSGGEQFF
once TRBJ2-1 TRBV5-1 18 TRBD2 TGCGCCAGCAGCTTGAGGACTAGCGGGGACGCGGGGTACAATGAGCAGTTCTTC CASSLRTSGDAGYNEQFF
once TRBJ2-7 TRBV7-9 14 - TGTTCCAGCAGCCCCCCCCTGCGGTCGTACGAGCAGTACTTC CSSSPPLRSYEQYF
- TRBJ2-6 TRBV4-1 16 - TGCGCCAGCAGCCAAGATGGGGGCACTGGGGCCAACGTCCTGACTTTC CASSQDGGTGANVLTF
- TRBJ2-7 TRBV5-1 15 TRBD2 TGCGCCAGCAGCTACGGACTAGCGGGTTCCTACGAGCAGTACTTC CASSYGLAGSYEQYF
few TRBJ2-7 TRBV28 14 - TGTGCCAGCATGCGGGGCCAGGTAATCTACGAGCAGTACTTC CASMRGQVIYEQYF
- TRBJ1-4 TRBV5-4 15 - TGTGCCAGCAGCTTGGGGGGGGACCCAGGAGAAAAACTGTTTTTT CASSLGGDPGEKLFF
- TRBJ2-7 TRBV9 14 - TGTGCCAGCAGTCTCCGGGACAATCTACGAGAGCAGTACTTC CASSLRDNLREQYF
- TRBJ1-1 TRBV7-2 14 TRBD1 TGTGCCAGCAGCCTACAAGCAGGGGGTCTTGAAGCTTTCTTT CASSLQAGGLEAFF
- TRBJ1-5 TRBV5-4 15 - TGTGCCAGCAGCTTAGCACAGAATAGCAATCAGCCCCAGCATTTT CASSLAQNSNQPQHF
- TRBJ1-6 TRBV10-3 14 TRBD1 TGTGCCATCTGGGACAGGGGCGGTAATTCACCCCTCCACTTT CAIWDRGGNSPLHF
- TRBJ1-1 TRBV7-9 16 - TGTGCCAGCAGCTTTACAGGGAGTCGCGCGAACACTGAAGCTTTCTTT CASSFTGSRANTEAFF
- TRBJ1-1 TRBV19 13 - TGTGCCAGTAGGGCGGGTATGAACACTGAAGCTTTCTTT CASRAGMNTEAFF
- TRBJ1-1 TRBV6-1 12 TRBD1 TGTGCCAGCAAGCAGGGGGGCACTGAAGCTTTCTTT CASKQGGTEAFF
- TRBJ2-1 TRBV5-1 16 TRBD2 TGCGCCAGCAGCCGACTAGCGGGGGGCTCCTACAATGAGCAGTTCTTC CASSRLAGGSYNEQFF
- TRBJ2-5 TRBV11-2 16 - TGTGCCAGCAGCTTAGAATTGTACAGCATCCAAGAGACCCAGTACTTC CASSLELYSIQETQYF
- TRBJ1-1 TRBV4-1 15 - TGCGCCAGCAGCCAAGGATCGGCAGGGAACACTGAAGCTTTCTTT CASSQGSAGNTEAFF
few TRBJ1-5 TRBV28 15 TRBD1 TGTGCCAGCAGTACGCCGGGACAGGGGATACAGCCCCAGCATTTT CASSTPGQGIQPQHF
- TRBJ2-1 TRBV5-4 16 - TGTGCCAGCAGCTTGGGGGGAGTGGGCTCCTACAATGAGCAGTTCTTC CASSLGGVGSYNEQFF
- TRBJ2-1 TRBV2 13 - TGTGCCAGCAGTTGGGACAACAACAATGAGCAGTTCTTC CASSWDNNNEQFF
- TRBJ2-7 TRBV5-1 16 TRBD2 TGCGCCAGCAGCTTGGATCGGTCTAGCGGACTAGACGAGCAGTACTTC CASSLDRSSGLDEQYF
- TRBJ2-7 TRBV6-1 13 - TGTGCCAGCAGTGAGGACAGATCCTACGAGCAGTACTTC CASSEDRSYEQYF
- TRBJ2-1 TRBV2 12 TRBD2 TGTGCCAGCGGCGGGAGCTTCGACGAGCAGTTCTTC CASGGSFDEQFF
- TRBJ2-7 TRBV6-6 15 TRBD2 TGTGCCAGCAGGAACGGACTAGCGGGGGCCTACGAGCAGTACTTC CASRNGLAGAYEQYF
- TRBJ1-1 TRBV2 13 - TGTGCCAGCACGGGGGGTCACAGGGCTGAAGCTTTCTTT CASTGGHRAEAFF
- TRBJ1-5 TRBV7-9 15 - TGTGCCAGCAGCCCCGGGGGACTGAGGAATCAGCCCCAGCATTTT CASSPGGLRNQPQHF
- TRBJ1-1 TRBV7-2 12 - TGTGCCAGCAGCTTAGACCGGGACTTCACTTTCTTT CASSLDRDFTFF
once TRBJ2-3 TRBV6-6 14 TRBD1 TGTGCCAGCAGTCTTGGACAGGGCACAGATACGCAGTATTTT CASSLGQGTDTQYF
- TRBJ1-2 TRBV11-2 17 TRBD1 TGTGCCAGCGGCGAAGGCCGGGACAGAGGGTCTTTGAGTGGCTACACCTTC CASGEGRDRGSLSGYTF
- TRBJ2-7 TRBV10-3 17 TRBD2 TGTGCCATCAGTGACGGGCGCGGGAGGGCCGGAGGGTACGAGCAGTACTTC CAISDGRGRAGGYEQYF
- TRBJ1-6 TRBV14 16 TRBD1 TGTGCCAGCAGCCAAGGATTTGGGACAGTTAATTCACCCCTCCACTTT CASSQGFGTVNSPLHF
- TRBJ2-7 TRBV6-5 15 TRBD1 TGTGCCAGCAGTTACTCCTGGACAGGGACCTACGAGCAGTACTTC CASSYSWTGTYEQYF
- TRBJ1-4 TRBV9 15 TRBD1 TGTGCCAGCAGCACCCCGACAGGGAAGGGAGAAAAACTGTTTTTT CASSTPTGKGEKLFF
- TRBJ2-1 TRBV7-2 15 - TGTGCCAGCAGCCCTTATAGCGGAATTTACAATGAGCAGTTCTTC CASSPYSGIYNEQFF
- TRBJ2-7 TRBV7-9 15 TRBD1 TGTGCCAGCAGCCCGGCGGGACAGGGGAACGGCGAGCAGTACTTC CASSPAGQGNGEQYF
- TRBJ2-2 TRBV9 16 - TGTGCCAGCAGCACCCAACAGGGTAGGAACACCGGGGAGCTGTTTTTT CASSTQQGRNTGELFF
- TRBJ1-2 TRBV13 13 - TGTGCCAGCAGCCGGACAGACGTCTATGGCTACACCTTC CASSRTDVYGYTF
few TRBJ1-1 TRBV7-2 14 TRBD1 TGTGCCAGTCTAGCGACAGGGGGTCGAACTGAAGCTTTCTTT CASLATGGRTEAFF
- TRBJ1-1 TRBV19 18 TRBD1 TGTGCCAGTAGACCAATAGGACAGGGGGCCCACTGGAACACTGAAGCTTTCTTT CASRPIGQGAHWNTEAFF
- TRBJ1-1 TRBV6-6 15 - TGTGCCACCGAACGGAGGGCCAACGAACGCACTGAAGCTTTCTTT CATERRANERTEAFF
- TRBJ2-5 TRBV7-9 16 TRBD2 TGTGCCAGCAGCTTAGGAGGGGCGGGGGGCCAAGAGACCCAGTACTTC CASSLGGAGGQETQYF
- TRBJ2-5 TRBV28 14 - TGTGCCAGCACTCTGGGCCGAACACAAGAGACCCAGTACTTC CASTLGRTQETQYF
medium-sized TRBJ1-5 TRBV7-3 16 - TGTGCCAGCAGCTTAGATACCGAGCTTAGCAATCAGCCCCAGCATTTT CASSLDTELSNQPQHF
- TRBJ1-6 TRBV4-2 15 - TGTGCCAGCAGCCAAGAGCGGCAGGGTCTTTCACCCCTCCACTTT CASSQERQGLSPLHF
- TRBJ2-7 TRBV5-6 16 - TGTGCCAGCAGCTCGAGCTTAGGGAGAAGCTCCTACGAGCAGTACTTC CASSSSLGRSSYEQYF
few TRBJ1-1 TRBV6-6 16 TRBD1 TGTGCCAGCAGTTACTCAGGACAGGGGGCGCCGGGAGAGGCTTTCTTT CASSYSGQGAPGEAFF
- TRBJ1-1 TRBV7-3 13 - TGTGCCAGCAGCCTCGGTGGAGACACTGAAGCTTTCTTT CASSLGGDTEAFF
- TRBJ2-7 TRBV28 14 - TGTGCCAGCCGCCCCGTGGCTCCATCCTACGAGCAGTACTTC CASRPVAPSYEQYF
few TRBJ2-3 TRBV5-4 14 - TGTGCCAGCAGCTTGGAGGCAGGTCCAGATACGCAGTATTTT CASSLEAGPDTQYF
- TRBJ2-2 TRBV27 22 TRBD1 TGTGCCAGCAGTCACTACGTTGTCGGACAGGGACTTCCAAGCTTTAACACCGGGGAGCTGTTTTTT CASSHYVVGQGLPSFNTGELFF
- TRBJ2-7 TRBV6-5 15 TRBD1 TGTGCCAGCAGCTCTGACAGGGAATTTAGTTACGAGCAGTACTTC CASSSDREFSYEQYF
- TRBJ1-2 TRBV9 14 - TGTGCCAGCAGCGTTGGCGCAGGCCGTAATGGCTACACCTTC CASSVGAGRNGYTF
- TRBJ1-4 TRBV2 14 - TGTGCCAGCAAACCCACGGAGAGCAATGAAAAACTGTTTTTT CASKPTESNEKLFF
- TRBJ2-7 TRBV29-1 13 TRBD2 TGCAGCGTAAAGGATAGCGGGACCTACGAGCAGTACTTC CSVKDSGTYEQYF